This is a list of T cell receptor beta chains from one sample in a study of regulatory T cells in long-lasting Graves disease. TCRdb reprocessed the multiplex PCR reads with MiXCR, giving one entry per CDR3 protein. The sample contains 400,000 to 500,000 distinct CDR3 sequences, 14% to 15% of which appear only once. The data also belong to a second study, concerning T cells in Graves' hyperthyroidism and ophthalmopathy.

Sequencing used peripheral blood mononuclear cells (PBMCs), obtained at new diagnosis, from a patient treated with antithyroid drugs. The receptors shown here come from a woman aged 25 to 39 with Graves disease. CDR3s include the opening cysteine and the closing phenylalanine or tryptophan. D genes are given only for firm matches. Clone size, where shown, is once, few, many, or a class for clones that have expanded.

DNA: TGTGCCAGCAGTTACTCTCCGATTAGCTCCTACGAGCAGTACTTC; CDR3: CASSYSPISSYEQYF; size: NA; D: NA; V: TRBV6-5; J: TRBJ2-7
DNA: TGTGCCAGCAGTGAAGATAACTACAATGAGCAGTTCTTC; CDR3: CASSEDNYNEQFF; size: many; D: NA; V: TRBV2; J: TRBJ2-1
DNA: TGTGCCAGCAGCTTTTGTAAACACAGCACGACAATCTACGAGCAGTACTTC; CDR3: CASSFCKHSTTIYEQYF; size: NA; D: NA; V: TRBV7-3; J: TRBJ2-7
DNA: TGTGCCAGCTCAAAAGTACCGATCTACAATGAGCAGTTCTTC; CDR3: CASSKVPIYNEQFF; size: many; D: NA; V: TRBV9; J: TRBJ2-1
DNA: TGTGCTAGTGGTTTTGTCCCCATCTCGGGACTAGCGGGAGGGGGGATCCTGGCCGGGGAGCTGTTTTTT; CDR3: CASGFVPISGLAGGGILAGELFF; size: few; D: TRBD2; V: TRBV12-5; J: TRBJ2-2
DNA: TGTGCCACCGACGAAGGGCGGGGGTACACTGAAGCTTTCTTT; CDR3: CATDEGRGYTEAFF; size: NA; D: NA; V: TRBV15; J: TRBJ1-1
DNA: TGTGCCAGCAGCCCGGGCCCTAGCGGTAGCTCCTACAATGAGCAGTTCTTC; CDR3: CASSPGPSGSSYNEQFF; size: many; D: TRBD2; V: TRBV7-8; J: TRBJ2-1
DNA: TGTGCCAGCAGCTCCCCGGACTACGAGCAGTACTTC; CDR3: CASSSPDYEQYF; size: many; D: NA; V: TRBV7-2; J: TRBJ2-7
DNA: TGTGCCAGCAGTTCCTTCGGCAGGGGTATGACTGAAGCTTTCTTT; CDR3: CASSSFGRGMTEAFF; size: NA; D: NA; V: TRBV6-5; J: TRBJ1-1
DNA: TGTGCTAGCAGCTTAAAGTCCAATCAGCCCCAGCATTTT; CDR3: CASSLKSNQPQHF; size: NA; D: NA; V: TRBV7-7; J: TRBJ1-5
DNA: TGTGCCAGCAGCTCACTCGGGACTAGTAGCTTCGAGCAGTACTTC; CDR3: CASSSLGTSSFEQYF; size: many; D: TRBD2; V: TRBV11-3; J: TRBJ2-7
DNA: TGCAGTGCGCAACTAGCGGGAGGACCGGGGGATGAGCAGTTCTTC; CDR3: CSAQLAGGPGDEQFF; size: many; D: TRBD2; V: TRBV20-1; J: TRBJ2-1
DNA: TGTACCAGCAGTTATGGGGGCTCCTACGAGCAGTACTTC; CDR3: CTSSYGGSYEQYF; size: many; D: NA; V: TRBV6-9; J: TRBJ2-7
DNA: TGTGCCAGTAGTATAGAACGGACACCAGCCCGACGAGACATTCAGTACTTC; CDR3: CASSIERTPARRDIQYF; size: few; D: NA; V: TRBV19; J: TRBJ2-4
DNA: TGCAGTGCTAGAGGAATCGGGGGTGAAAAACTGTTTTTT; CDR3: CSARGIGGEKLFF; size: few; D: NA; V: TRBV20-1; J: TRBJ1-4
DNA: TGTGCCAGCAGCCAAGCACGCGGGAGCTCCAATGAGCAGTTCTTC; CDR3: CASSQARGSSNEQFF; size: many; D: TRBD2; V: TRBV3-1; J: TRBJ2-1
DNA: TGTGCCAGCAGCCCAGAGGAGGCGGCCTACGAGCAGTACTTC; CDR3: CASSPEEAAYEQYF; size: NA; D: NA; V: TRBV11-1; J: TRBJ2-7
DNA: TGCAGCGTCACGGGACAGGGGGTGACTGGGGCCAACGTCCTGACTTTC; CDR3: CSVTGQGVTGANVLTF; size: many; D: TRBD1; V: TRBV29-1; J: TRBJ2-6
DNA: TGTGCCAGCACCTCCGGGACTAGCAACTCCGAGCAGTACTTC; CDR3: CASTSGTSNSEQYF; size: NA; D: TRBD2; V: TRBV3-1; J: TRBJ2-7
DNA: TGTGCTAGTGGTTCCCTGGGACAACACACAGATACGCAGTATTTT; CDR3: CASGSLGQHTDTQYF; size: many; D: NA; V: TRBV12-5; J: TRBJ2-3
DNA: TGCGGTGCTAGAGTGACCGACCAGCCCCAGCATTTT; CDR3: CGARVTDQPQHF; size: NA; D: NA; V: TRBV20-1; J: TRBJ1-5
DNA: TGCAGTGCTAGGCTCCCCTCGGAGCGGGAGGGCCTAGATACGCAGTATTTT; CDR3: CSARLPSEREGLDTQYF; size: many; D: TRBD2; V: TRBV20-1; J: TRBJ2-3
DNA: TGTGCCAGCAGTGAAATGGCAGGGGGGACTGAAGCTTTCTTT; CDR3: CASSEMAGGTEAFF; size: few; D: TRBD1; V: TRBV2; J: TRBJ1-1
DNA: TGCGCCAGCAGCCCGACAGGGACGCTTGGAAACACCATATATTTT; CDR3: CASSPTGTLGNTIYF; size: NA; D: TRBD1; V: TRBV5-1; J: TRBJ1-3
DNA: TGCGCCAGCAGCTTGATACCTGGGACTAACAATGAGCAGTTCTTC; CDR3: CASSLIPGTNNEQFF; size: few; D: TRBD2; V: TRBV5-1; J: TRBJ2-1
DNA: TGCAGTGCTAGAGATTACGGCGACGCCTACAATGAGCAGTTCTTC; CDR3: CSARDYGDAYNEQFF; size: many; D: NA; V: TRBV20-1; J: TRBJ2-1
DNA: TGTGCCAGCTCACCACCGCATCTCGGGGGGCGCGGCACTGAAGCTTTCTTT; CDR3: CASSPPHLGGRGTEAFF; size: NA; D: NA; V: TRBV18; J: TRBJ1-1
DNA: TGTGCCAGCATTGGACTAGCAGGTGAAGGCGAGCAGTACTTC; CDR3: CASIGLAGEGEQYF; size: many; D: TRBD2; V: TRBV6-1; J: TRBJ2-7
DNA: TGTGCCAGCCGCGAAGGGACAGTGCTCACAGATACGCAGTATTTT; CDR3: CASREGTVLTDTQYF; size: many; D: TRBD1; V: TRBV27; J: TRBJ2-3
DNA: TGTGCCAGCAGTAACGGTGGTGGAAACACCATATATTTT; CDR3: CASSNGGGNTIYF; size: many; D: NA; V: TRBV6-1; J: TRBJ1-3
DNA: TGTGCCAGCACCTACGGGACAGGGGGTTACAATGAGCAGTTCTTC; CDR3: CASTYGTGGYNEQFF; size: many; D: TRBD1; V: TRBV27; J: TRBJ2-1
DNA: TGCAGCGTTGCCGGAATTGGGTACGAGCAGTACTTC; CDR3: CSVAGIGYEQYF; size: many; D: NA; V: TRBV29-1; J: TRBJ2-7
DNA: TGCAGTGCTAGAGATTCGGCAGGGGAGAGTTCACCCCTCCACTTT; CDR3: CSARDSAGESSPLHF; size: many; D: NA; V: TRBV20-1; J: TRBJ1-6